This passage covers 26 T cell receptor beta chains from one sample sequenced in a study of vaccination effects on CD4 cells after COVID-19 (dated by TCRdb to the early 2020s). No antigen has been assigned to these receptors. The ViraFEST assay stimulated PBMC with viral peptide pools and then used TCR sequencing to identify antigen-specific CD4+ T cell clonotypes by expansion. After less than eleven days of culture, CD4+ T cells were isolated with the EasySep CD4+ T cell isolation kit. The absence of prior SARS-CoV-2 infection in healthy vaccine recipients was confirmed by negative nucleocapsid antibodies before and after vaccination. The protocol used for the library was the immunoSEQ multiplex PCR assay. TCRdb re-hosts the immuneACCESS table, in-frame sequences only. Its copies lack some clones; in the studies checked, an unresolved V gene accounts for under half of them, and the cause for the rest is not known. The sample includes about 73,000 clones, with under 85% observed a single time. Around 2.9% of the sample comes from the top ten.

The sample consisted of CD4+ T cells from PBMCs cultured with HCoV-NL63 spike peptides, taken before COVID-19 vaccination. The sample's cell subset or site label, in plain terms: HCoV-NL63 spike overlapping peptide pool stimulation. Receptors originate from a human donor who received a COVID-19 vaccine.

The V and J genes are TRBV19 and TRBJ1-5; D is ambiguous. This CDR3 region has 15 residues. Germline loops: CDR1 LNHDA, CDR2 SQIVND (reference sequence). The V end was cut by 3 bases, the J end by 0 bases, with 9 bases between. This CDR3 is CASSMGGYSNQPQHF. DNA for the CDR3: TGTGCCAGTAGTATGGGAGGGTATAGCAATCAGCCCCAGCATTTT. Looking up the rest from reference TRBV19 and TRBJ1-5 gives the full variable domain: DGGITQSPKYLFRKEGQNVTLSCEQNLNHDAMYWYRQDPGQGLRLIYYSQIVNDFQKGDIAEGYSVSREKKESFPLTVTSAQKNPTAFYLCASSMGGYSNQPQHFGDGTRLSIL.

The chain carries TRBV29-1 and TRBJ1-5; 9 nucleotides agree with TRBD1. The CDR3 spans 16 residues. The V and J ends lost 4 bases and 1 base, in that order; junction bases with no gene match: 8. Germline V gene lookup returns CDR1 SQVTM and CDR2 ANQGSEA. CDR3 in amino acids: CSVGGQGKGSNQPQHF. DNA for the CDR3: TGCAGCGTTGGGGGACAGGGCAAAGGAAGCAATCAGCCCCAGCATTTT.

The rearrangement joins TRBV2 to TRBJ1-6; TRBD1 agrees at 7 bases. V dropped 7 bases and J dropped 8; count of bases not matched to a gene: 8. CDR3 size: 14 residues. The germline CDR1 and CDR2 sequences are SNHLY and FYNNEI. The chain's CDR3 is CASTGQADYSPLHF. CDR3 in DNA: TGTGCCAGCACAGGACAGGCGGACTATTCACCCCTCCACTTT.

The J gene is TRBJ2-5, the V gene TRBV7-3; D is possibly TRBD1 (6 bases). Germline assignment: CDR1 SGHTA and CDR2 FQGTGA. Trimming cost V 6 bases and J 4 bases, with 12 bases left between them. The CDR3 is made up of 13 amino acids. CDR3 DNA sequence: TGTGCCAGCAGTCACAGGGTGCGAGAGACCCAGTACTTC. Protein sequence: CASSHRVRETQYF.

The chain links TRBV5-1 to TRBJ1-1; 8 bases are a match to TRBD1. The trim removed 4 bases at V and 4 bases at J, leaving 6 bases unmatched. Per the germline V gene, CDR1 is SGHRS and CDR2 is YFSETQ. The CDR3 has 14 amino acids. This chain's CDR3 is CASSPQGVGTEAFF. The CDR3 DNA reads TGCGCCAGCAGCCCACAGGGGGTGGGCACTGAAGCTTTCTTT.

This sequence joins TRBV4-1 and TRBJ2-2, with TRBD1 as a possible D gene (6 bases). V was pared by 2 bases and J by 0 bases, with 10 bases between. In germline, CDR1 is MGHRA, CDR2 YSYEKL. CDR3 length: 16 amino acids. The CDR3 sequence: CASSQRQASNTGELFF. CDR3 nucleotides: TGCGCCAGCAGCCAAAGACAGGCGTCGAACACCGGGGAGCTGTTTTTT.

The chain carries TRBV6-5 and TRBJ1-5, with D possibly matching TRBD1 (6 bases). Per the germline V gene, CDR1 is MNHEY and CDR2 is SVGAGI. Trimming took off 7 bases at V and 8 bases at J, with 21 bases between the two ends. CDR3 length: 15 amino acids. CDR3 sequence (DNA): TGTGCCAGCATCCCGCCGGGGGCGGGGTTGGAGCCCCAGCATTTT. Protein sequence: CASIPPGAGLEPQHF.

This clone has only one observation. The chain uses TRBV6-5 and TRBJ2-7, with unresolved D. This CDR3 contains 13 residues. Trimming stripped 5 bases from V and 6 bases from J, with 14 bases between. In germline, CDR1 is MNHEY, CDR2 SVGAGI. For the CDR3, the DNA is TGTGCCAGCAGTATCGAGACCCCGAGCGAGCAGTACGTC. This codes for CASSIETPSEQYV.

This chain connects TRBV3-1 (or the pseudogene TRBV3-2) to TRBJ1-1, with a tentative D call TRBD1 (6 bases). Between the trimmed V and J ends, which lost 4 bases and 0 bases, there was a span of 9 bases. The CDR3 contains 14 residues. Germline assignment: CDR1 LGHDT and CDR2 YNNKEL (reference sequence). The CDR3 DNA follows: TGTGCCAGCAGCCGCGGACAGCTGAACACTGAAGCTTTCTTT. Protein sequence: CASSRGQLNTEAFF.

The chain links TRBV5-5 to TRBJ2-7, with a tentative D call TRBD1 (6 bases). The CDR3 has 15 residues. The V end was cut by 2 bases, the J end by 3 bases, with 15 bases between. Germline CDR1 SGHKS, CDR2 YYEKEE (reference sequence). For the CDR3, the DNA is TGTGCCAGCAGCTTAAGAACAGGGTTGGGCTACGAGCAGTACGTC. Translated: CASSLRTGLGYEQYV.

This clone was counted once. This chain uses TRBV29-1 with TRBJ1-1; 7 bases agree with TRBD1. V trimming: 3 bases; J trimming: 6 bases; junction bases outside the gene matches: 4. Looked up from germline, CDR1 is SQVTM and CDR2 is ANQGSEA. The CDR3 totals 12 residues. CDR3 loop: CSVDQGGAEAFF. The CDR3 DNA sequence: TGCAGCGTTGACCAGGGGGGGGCTGAAGCTTTCTTT.

The V gene is TRBV11-2, the J gene TRBJ2-6; D gene uncertain. The CDR3 spans 15 residues. CDR1 is SGHAT and CDR2 is FQNNGV in the germline V gene. With 3 bases removed from V and 0 bases from J, the gap between germline ends came to 6 bases. CDR3 in amino acids: CASSFHTSGANVLTF. The DNA of the CDR3 is TGTGCCAGCAGCTTCCATACCTCTGGGGCCAACGTCCTGACTTTC.

The rearrangement joins TRBV18 to TRBJ2-6; D assignment may be TRBD1 or TRBD2 (5 bases each). The CDR3 length is 17 residues. Germline values: CDR1 KGHSH, CDR2 LQKENI. The ends were cut back, 3 bases at V and 2 bases at J, with 14 bases in the middle. The CDR3 DNA reads as TGTGCCAGCTCACCCCCCTTTCAGGGAGCTGGGGCCAACGTCCTGACTTTC. Encoded protein: CASSPPFQGAGANVLTF.

V usage is TRBV7-2 and J usage is TRBJ2-5; weak D call: TRBD2 (6 bases). Trimming shortened V by 5 bases and J by 4 bases, and 23 bases separated the two germline ends. This CDR3 has 17 residues. Germline values: CDR1 SGHTA, CDR2 FQGNSA. In DNA, the CDR3 is TGTGCCAGCAGCCCTACTACCCTGGGACTCAAGGGAGAGACCCAGTACTTC. Amino acids: CASSPTTLGLKGETQYF.

The chain joins TRBV6-1 to TRBJ2-5, with D unresolved. There are 15 residues in the CDR3. Trimming cost V 1 base and J 5 bases, with 14 bases left between them. Germline V gives CDR1 MNHNS, CDR2 SASEGT. The CDR3 DNA reads TGTGCCAGCAGTGAAGAATATTGGGGAAAGGAGACCCAGTACTTC. Translation: CASSEEYWGKETQYF.

V usage is TRBV24-1 and J usage is TRBJ2-5; 7 nucleotides line up with TRBD2. The CDR3 runs 15 residues. The germline gives CDR1 KGHDR, CDR2 SFDVKD. Losses at the gene ends were 3 bases for V and 2 bases for J; bases not matched to a gene: 5. The CDR3 protein is CATSDAGVPQETQYF. Here the CDR3 DNA reads TGTGCCACCAGTGATGCGGGGGTCCCTCAAGAGACCCAGTACTTC.

The V gene is TRBV7-9, the J gene TRBJ2-6; D unresolved. Germline V gene data show CDR1 as SEHNR and CDR2 as FQNEAQ (reference sequence). V lost 4 bases to trimming and J lost 0 bases, with 7 bases between them. The CDR3 length is 15 residues. The CDR3 loop reads CASSSWGSGANVLTF. The CDR3 DNA reads TGTGCCAGCAGCTCCTGGGGCTCTGGGGCCAACGTCCTGACTTTC. The full variable domain, completed using reference TRBV7-9 and TRBJ2-6, is DTGVSQNPRHKITKRGQNVTFRCDPISEHNRLYWYRQTLGQGPEFLTYFQNEAQLEKSRLLSDRFSAERPKGSFSTLEIQRTEQGDSAMYLCASSSWGSGANVLTFGAGSRLTVL.

A word on this clone: This sample also contains other DNA sequences that code for the same CDR3. The V call is TRBV12-3 or TRBV12-4, the J call TRBJ1-1, with a tentative D call TRBD1 (6 bases). The V and J ends lost 5 bases and 4 bases respectively, with 8 bases between them. CDR3 length equals 12 residues. The chain's CDR3 is CASSKGGTEAFF. CDR3 DNA sequence: TGTGCCAGCAGTAAGGGGGGCACTGAAGCTTTCTTT.

This chain joins TRBV5-1 and TRBJ2-2; 7 nucleotides match TRBD1. The CDR3 is made up of 13 amino acids. The germline V gene has CDR1 SGHRS and CDR2 YFSETQ. The trim removed 8 bases at V and 4 bases at J, leaving 5 bases unmatched. This chain's CDR3 is CASTGDATGELFF. The CDR3 nucleotides read TGCGCCAGTACAGGGGACGCCACCGGGGAGCTGTTTTTT.

J is TRBJ2-5 and V is TRBV7-3, with D tentatively TRBD1 or TRBD2 (5 bases each). Trimming removed 2 bases at V and 4 bases at J, with 11 bases between. CDR3 length: 14 amino acids. Germline V lookup: CDR1 SGHTA, CDR2 FQGTGA. The CDR3 reads CASSLAGGGETQYF. The DNA of the CDR3 is TGTGCCAGCAGCTTAGCAGGTGGGGGAGAGACCCAGTACTTC.

This clone appeared a single time. The chain carries TRBV21-1 and TRBJ2-7; the table's D call of TRBD2 was not tested on the DNA. TRBV21-1 is annotated as a pseudogene. CDR3 length: 14 residues. The CDR3 spells CASSKVDSSYEQYV. In DNA, the CDR3 is TGTGCCAGCAGCAAAGTCGATAGCTCCTACGAGCAGTACGTC.

The chain is built from TRBV7-2 and TRBJ2-3; D unclear. This CDR3 has 16 amino acids. The V end was cut by 5 bases, the J end by 4 bases, with 19 bases between. The V gene's germline CDR1 is SGHTA and CDR2 FQGNSA. CDR3 residues: CASSRILGKSADTQYF. CDR3 nucleotides: TGTGCCAGCAGCCGTATTTTAGGGAAGAGCGCAGATACGCAGTATTTT.

This clone has only a few counts. The rearrangement uses TRBV9 and TRBJ2-3; 7 nucleotides line up with TRBD2. V shed 4 bases and J 6 bases; nucleotides not matched to a gene: 20. The CDR3 extends over 18 amino acids. The germline V gene encodes CDR1 SGDLS and CDR2 YYNGEE. CDR3 region: CASSSRWERGLFGDTQYF. CDR3 nucleotides: TGTGCCAGCAGCTCTCGTTGGGAGCGGGGACTTTTCGGCGATACGCAGTATTTT.

The chain recombines TRBV6-5 with TRBJ1-2, with D tentatively TRBD1 (6 bases). V was cut by 7 bases and J by 1 base, with 16 bases left in between. This CDR3 has 15 amino acids. CDR1 is MNHEY and CDR2 is SVGAGI in the germline V gene. In DNA form, the CDR3 reads TGTGCCAGCACCCCAACAGGGAACATTAACTATGGCTACACCTTC. Encoded protein: CASTPTGNINYGYTF.

The chain combines TRBV12-3 or TRBV12-4 with TRBJ2-7; D unclear. Trimming cost V 5 bases and J 5 bases, with 13 bases left between them. The CDR3 length is 13 residues. The CDR3: CASSRGGIHEQYV. The CDR3, as DNA: TGTGCCAGCAGTCGCGGCGGCATACACGAGCAGTACGTC.

The chain links TRBV5-1 to TRBJ1-4, with a tentative D call TRBD1 (5 bases). The length of the CDR3 is 14 residues. V lost 1 base, J lost 8 bases, and 12 bases lay in between. Germline V gene lookup returns CDR1 SGHRS and CDR2 YFSETQ. The CDR3: CASSLLGDREKLFF. The CDR3 coding sequence is TGCGCCAGCAGCTTGCTAGGGGATAGGGAAAAACTGTTTTTT. Looking up the rest from reference TRBV5-1 and TRBJ1-4 gives the full variable domain: KAGVTQTPRYLIKTRGQQVTLSCSPISGHRSVSWYQQTPGQGLQFLFEYFSETQRNKGNFPGRFSGRQFSNSRSEMNVSTLELGDSALYLCASSLLGDREKLFFGSGTQLSVL.